This TCR beta chain is from a study of CD8+CD57+ T cells in acquired aplastic anemia. V lost 6 bases to trimming and J lost 2 bases, with 11 bases between them. The V gene's germline CDR1 is DFQATT and CDR2 SNEGSKA (reference sequence). The CDR3 sequence is 12 residues long. This clonotype has only a few counts. CD8+CD57+ cell expansion, shown by flow cytometry, had occurred in the patients selected for sequencing. Genomic DNA, the template, was used for profiling of the TCR beta VDJ and CDR3. TCRdb reprocessed the reads via MiXCR and lists one record per CDR3 protein. The sample carries about 470,000 distinct CDR3 sequences, about a third recorded once.

The genes are TRBV20-1 and TRBJ2-7; no definite D call. Source material: sorted CD4+, CD8+, or CD8+CD57+ T cells (not recorded which) from PBMCs. The sequence was obtained from a human donor with aplastic anemia. The chain's CDR3 is CSAVRRPYEQYF. Written as DNA, the CDR3 is TGCAGTGCAGTTCGCAGGCCCTACGAGCAGTACTTC.